The next 7 T cell receptor beta chains were all read from a single sample in a study of blood T cell repertoires in COVID-19. TCRdb's copy holds only in-frame clones and misses some; the assay was immunoSEQ multiplex PCR. The sample shows 430,000 or so clones, 70% to 90% of them seen only once. Sequencing was done on a sample of peripheral blood. These receptors were collected from a man younger than 35 with COVID-19, enrolled during active disease.

The chain has TRBV6-5 and TRBJ2-3; 11 positions agree with TRBD2. The ends lost 6 bases at V and 6 bases at J; junction bases unmatched: 8. Per the germline V gene, CDR1 is MNHEY and CDR2 is SVGAGI. The CDR3 runs to 15 residues. CDR3 sequence: CASRTSGGRRDTQYF. CDR3 bases: TGTGCCAGCAGAACTAGCGGGGGTCGACGGGATACGCAGTATTTT.

V usage is TRBV27 and J usage is TRBJ1-2, with 10 bases matching TRBD1. Germline CDR1 is MNHEY and CDR2 is SMNVEV (reference sequence). The V gene end was trimmed by 5 bases and the J gene end by 2 bases; junction bases not matched to a gene: 8. There are 16 residues in the CDR3. The CDR3 coding sequence is TGTGCCAGCAGTGGACACTCGGGACAGGGGAACTATGGCTACACCTTC. Its translation is CASSGHSGQGNYGYTF.

The gene calls are TRBV19 and TRBJ2-5; 9 bases agree with TRBD2. The length of the CDR3 is 16 residues. J gave up 2 bases and V 3 bases, and 7 bases lay outside the gene matches. Germline V gene data show CDR1 as LNHDA and CDR2 as SQIVND (reference sequence). Here the CDR3 reads CASSIRSGGTQETQYF. Here the CDR3 DNA reads TGTGCCAGTAGTATCAGGAGCGGGGGGACTCAAGAGACCCAGTACTTC.

This chain connects TRBV6-1 to TRBJ1-5; D remains ambiguous. The V and J ends lost 2 bases and 4 bases respectively, with 12 bases between them. The CDR3 covers 15 residues. Germline values: CDR1 MNHNS, CDR2 SASEGT. The CDR3 here is CASSESTRANQPQHF. CDR3 coding DNA: TGTGCCAGCAGTGAATCAACGAGGGCAAATCAGCCCCAGCATTTT.

The V gene is TRBV19, the J gene TRBJ2-3, with TRBD2 matching over 12 bases. This CDR3 is 15 amino acids long. V trimming: 7 bases; J trimming: 1 base; junction bases outside the gene matches: 3. Germline V gene lookup returns CDR1 LNHDA and CDR2 SQIVND (reference sequence). Here the CDR3 reads CASTRLAGGTDTQYF. As DNA, the CDR3 is TGTGCCAGTACTAGACTAGCGGGGGGCACAGATACGCAGTATTTT.

This chain connects TRBV9 to TRBJ2-4; TRBD2 is a possible D gene (6 bases). Germline CDR1 is SGDLS and CDR2 is YYNGEE. CDR3 size: 17 residues. The ends were cut back, 5 bases at V and 3 bases at J, with 21 bases in the middle. The CDR3 reads CASSDSGPNLGKNIQYF. Here the CDR3 DNA reads TGTGCCAGCAGTGATAGCGGACCAAACCTTGGCAAAAACATTCAGTACTTC.

The rearrangement links TRBV30 to TRBJ1-1, with D uncertain. In germline, CDR1 is GTSNPN, CDR2 SVGIG (reference sequence). The V gene lost 4 bases and the J gene lost 1 base, with 7 bases spanning the gap. This CDR3 is built from 12 residues. This CDR3 reads CAWNRGNTEAFF. The CDR3 DNA sequence: TGTGCCTGGAATCGGGGGAACACTGAAGCTTTCTTT. Combining the CDR3 with reference TRBV30 and TRBJ1-1 gives the whole variable domain SQTIHQWPATLVQPVGSPLSLECTVEGTSNPNLYWYRQAAGRGLQLLFYSVGIGQISSEVPQNLSASRPQDRQFILSSKKLLLSDSGFYLCAWNRGNTEAFFGQGTRLTVV.